This paragraph covers one T cell receptor beta chain sequence. Its matching antigen is unknown. The data belong to a study of cytomegalovirus exposure and HLA in healthy donors. Looking at the study overall: Among approximately 400 genotyped donors, around 80% fell in the Caucasian-associated ancestry cluster.

This CDR3 comprises 15 residues. V shed 4 bases, J shed 2 bases, and the junction held 7 bases outside the gene matches. Germline V gives CDR1 SGHKS, CDR2 YYEKEE (reference sequence). Study-wide results and caveats: HLA-A and HLA-B allele assignments for most subjects were reportedly predicted accurately using TCR beta sequences. It was likely that a cluster of highly shared sequence variants was a sequencing artifact. High specificity and sensitivity for cytomegalovirus status were reported for the classifier.

The PCR contained 60 Vbeta and 13 Jbeta primers. This table comes from immunoSEQ multiplex PCR, and its TCRdb copy is limited to in-frame clones, with some not included. The sample includes approximately 170,000 clones, over 75% of them seen just once. The chain links TRBV5-5 to TRBJ1-2, with 8 bases that match TRBD1. Sequenced material: PBMCs. The clonotype comes from a man in his fifties in good health and CMV-seropositive. The CDR3 nucleotides are TGTGCCAGCAGCCCGGCAGGGGGCGCCAACTATGGCTACACCTTC. This gives the protein CASSPAGGANYGYTF.